These 14 T cell receptor beta chains were sequenced from one sample in a study of T cell responses to AZD1222 COVID-19 vaccine. Assay: immunoSEQ multiplex PCR; the TCRdb copy retains only in-frame clones and omits some. Of around 150,000 clones detected, almost 90% appear once; the ten largest clones hold around 5.2%. Source: peripheral blood, taken on day 0 of AZD1222 vaccination. The receptors derive from an adult in good health.

This chain's CDR3 is CASSQGLPDTQYF. In nucleotides, the CDR3 is TGTGCCAGCAGCCAAGGGCTACCAGATACGCAGTATTTT. The genes are TRBV4-2 and TRBJ2-3; D uncertain. The germline V gene encodes CDR1 LGHNA and CDR2 YNFKEQ. The length of the CDR3 is 13 residues. V was shortened by 1 base and J by 4 bases, with 6 bases between the two germline ends.

The chain links TRBV2 to TRBJ1-4, with D hard to call. CDR3 length: 11 residues. Germline CDR1 SNHLY, CDR2 FYNNEI. Trimming stripped 7 bases from V and 8 bases from J, with 8 bases between. The CDR3 loop is CASNGPEKLFF. The CDR3 nucleotides are TGTGCCAGCAACGGGCCGGAAAAACTGTTTTTT.

V gene TRBV7-8 combines with J gene TRBJ2-7; D unclear. The CDR3 is 12 residues long. The V and J ends lost 5 bases and 3 bases respectively, with 8 bases between them. Looked up from germline, CDR1 is SGHVS and CDR2 is FQNEAQ. CDR3 nucleotide sequence: TGTGCCAGCAGCCCACAGAGCTACGAGCAGTACTTC. Its translation: CASSPQSYEQYF.

The V and J genes are TRBV19 and TRBJ2-7; unclear D gene. V lost 3 bases to trimming and J lost 3 bases, with 12 bases between them. CDR3 length: 14 residues. Germline loops: CDR1 LNHDA, CDR2 SQIVND (reference sequence). This chain's CDR3 is CASSILASSYEQYF. The DNA of the CDR3 is TGTGCCAGTAGTATCCTTGCGAGTAGCTACGAGCAGTACTTC.

This chain joins TRBV7-9 and TRBJ1-1; D remains unclear. Trimming stripped 6 bases from V and 0 bases from J, with 11 bases between. Germline-derived CDR1 and CDR2 are SEHNR and FQNEAQ (reference sequence). The CDR3 is 14 amino acids. CDR3 sequence reads: CASSSRTVNTEAFF. In DNA, the CDR3 is TGTGCCAGCAGTTCCCGGACGGTGAACACTGAAGCTTTCTTT.

The V call is TRBV28, the J call TRBJ1-2; D is ambiguous. This CDR3 has 11 residues. The V end lost 3 bases, the J end lost 7 bases, and 6 bases lay between the germline ends. Germline CDR1 and CDR2: MDHEN and SYDVKM. The CDR3 protein is CASSLGGGYTF. The DNA for the CDR3 is TGTGCCAGCAGTTTGGGCGGTGGCTACACCTTC.

In its sample, this clone was seen once. This chain uses TRBV9 with TRBJ2-2; TRBD2 agrees at 7 bases. The germline CDR1 and CDR2 sequences are SGDLS and YYNGEE. The length of the CDR3 is 17 residues. After removal of 0 bases from V and 3 bases from J, the junction contained 8 bases not matched to a gene. In DNA, the CDR3 is TGTGCCAGCAGCGTAGGAACGGGAGGTCGGTACACCGGGGAGCTGTTTTTT. The encoded protein is CASSVGTGGRYTGELFF.

The rearrangement joins TRBV19 to TRBJ1-1; no firm D call. The germline V gene encodes CDR1 LNHDA and CDR2 SQIVND (reference sequence). With 10 bases removed from V and 4 bases from J, the gap between germline ends came to 19 bases. The CDR3 is made up of 14 amino acids. The CDR3 is CAISPVPSGTEAFF. The CDR3 DNA reads TGTGCCATCAGTCCGGTACCCTCGGGCACTGAAGCTTTCTTT.

This clone has only one observation. The CDR3 DNA reads TGTGCCAGCAGCCCTTCGGACAGGGGGCGAAGCACTGAAGCTTTCTTT. Encoded protein: CASSPSDRGRSTEAFF. The gene calls are TRBV3-1 (or the pseudogene TRBV3-2) and TRBJ1-1, with TRBD1 matching 11 bases. The CDR3 contains 16 residues. Unmatched junction bases numbered 8, after V lost 4 bases and J lost 4 bases. The germline V gene has CDR1 LGHDT and CDR2 YNNKEL (reference sequence).

The rearrangement links TRBV5-4 to TRBJ1-2; D is uncertain. V gave up 4 bases and J gave up 2 bases, with 9 bases separating them. The CDR3 covers 13 residues. From germline, CDR1 is SGHNT and CDR2 YYREEE (reference sequence). The CDR3 nucleotides are TGTGCCAGCAGCCTTACAGAAAACTATGGCTACACCTTC. It codes for CASSLTENYGYTF.

V and J are TRBV11-2 and TRBJ2-1; 7 bases line up with TRBD1. CDR3 length: 13 residues. Germline values: CDR1 SGHAT, CDR2 FQNNGV. After removal of 4 bases from V and 9 bases from J, the junction contained 6 bases not matched to a gene. CDR3 amino acids: CASSYNRGGEQFF. The CDR3, as DNA: TGTGCCAGCAGCTATAACAGGGGCGGTGAGCAGTTCTTC.

This clone has a handful of counts. The rearrangement joins TRBV28 to TRBJ1-6; possible D gene TRBD1, 5 bases. Germline V gene lookup returns CDR1 MDHEN and CDR2 SYDVKM. This CDR3 has 13 amino acids. Trimming took 11 bases from V and 6 from J, leaving 14 bases between them. The DNA of the CDR3 is TGTGCCGAGTGTGGGGGTGTTAATTCACCCCTCCACTTT. Protein sequence: CAECGGVNSPLHF.

The chain combines TRBV7-3 with TRBJ1-1; TRBD1 might be the D (5 bases). Germline CDR1 is SGHTA and CDR2 is FQGTGA. V lost 1 base and J 4 bases, leaving 16 bases between the germline ends. CDR3 length: 16 amino acids. This chain's CDR3 is CASSLSIGGSGTEAFF. CDR3 sequence (DNA): TGTGCCAGCAGCTTAAGTATTGGGGGATCGGGCACTGAAGCTTTCTTT.

V gene TRBV28 combines with J gene TRBJ1-1; 7 bases fit TRBD1. The CDR3 is 14 amino acids. CDR1 is MDHEN, CDR2 SYDVKM, per germline. Unmatched junction bases numbered 5, after V lost 6 bases and J lost 1 base. The CDR3 loop reads CASSRDRSNTEAFF. CDR3 DNA: TGTGCCAGCAGCCGGGACAGATCGAACACTGAAGCTTTCTTT.